These 27 T cell receptor beta chains came from one sample sequenced in a study of T-cell reconstitution after alpha-beta-depleted transplantation in children. Unique molecular identifiers featured in how the TCRbeta library was prepared. Each CDR3 protein gets one entry after TCRdb re-called the PCR reads with MiXCR. The table records 200,000 to 250,000 distinct CDR3 sequences, approximately 10% of them present only once. Sequenced material: PBMCs, taken before TCRalphabeta/CD19-depleted stem cell transplant. These receptors were collected from a child less than two years old with acute myeloid leukemia, due to receive a stem cell transplant.

This clonotype was observed a handful of times. V gene TRBV4-1 combines with J gene TRBJ2-1, with D perhaps assigned TRBD1 or TRBD2 (5 bases each). This CDR3 contains 15 residues. Germline values: CDR1 MGHRA, CDR2 YSYEKL. Trimming removed 5 bases at V and 4 bases at J, with 15 bases between. This CDR3 is CASSTGTPPYNEQFF. In DNA form, the CDR3 reads TGCGCCAGCAGCACCGGGACCCCCCCTTACAATGAGCAGTTCTTC.

This chain uses TRBV20-1 with TRBJ2-1; 10 bases line up with TRBD2. Germline values: CDR1 DFQATT, CDR2 SNEGSKA (reference sequence). The trim removed 0 bases at V and 4 bases at J, leaving 9 bases unmatched. This CDR3 has 17 residues. The CDR3 here is CSARDSGGLAWYNEQFF. DNA of the CDR3: TGCAGTGCTAGAGATAGCGGGGGGCTCGCCTGGTACAATGAGCAGTTCTTC.

This clonotype was seen ten or more times. The chain combines TRBV28 with TRBJ2-7; weak D call: TRBD1 (5 bases). In germline, CDR1 is MDHEN, CDR2 SYDVKM. The CDR3 consists of 13 residues. Deletions cut 7 bases from V and 6 bases from J, with 16 bases between. In nucleotides, the CDR3 is TGTGCCAGCAAGTGGACAAATCTGGCCGAGCAGTACTTC. Its protein is CASKWTNLAEQYF.

This clonotype has ten or more counts. This chain links TRBV12-3 or TRBV12-4 with TRBJ2-3; D gene uncertain. The CDR3 has 14 amino acids. Between the trimmed V and J ends, which lost 3 bases and 9 bases, there was a span of 16 bases. The CDR3 region is CASSFSQATSTQYF. The CDR3 DNA follows: TGTGCCAGCAGTTTTAGTCAGGCGACGTCGACGCAGTATTTT.

The gene calls are TRBV30 and TRBJ1-1, with D unclear. CDR3 length: 12 residues. V was clipped by 2 bases and J by 3 bases, with 7 bases between them. Germline loops: CDR1 GTSNPN, CDR2 SVGIG (reference sequence). The CDR3 bases are TGTGCCTGGAGTCCAGCGGACACTGAAGCTTTCTTT. It is translated as CAWSPADTEAFF.

This clonotype has at least ten counts. The chain carries TRBV7-9 and TRBJ2-7; a weak D match, TRBD2 (6 bases). This CDR3 is 11 amino acids long. V shed 7 bases and J shed 5 bases, with 9 bases lying between them. Germline CDR1 is SEHNR and CDR2 is FQNEAQ (reference sequence). The CDR3 sequence is CASTRGNEQYF. In DNA, the CDR3 is TGTGCCAGCACCCGGGGGAACGAGCAGTACTTC.

This clonotype was found many times. The V gene is TRBV19, the J gene TRBJ2-1, with unresolved D. The CDR3 covers 14 residues. CDR1 is LNHDA and CDR2 is SQIVND in the germline V gene (reference sequence). Trimming left V 0 bases short and J 4 bases short, with 7 bases between. CDR3 sequence: CASSIDRLYNEQFF. The CDR3 DNA sequence: TGTGCCAGTAGTATAGACCGGCTGTACAATGAGCAGTTCTTC. The whole variable domain, filled in from reference TRBV19 and TRBJ2-1, reads DGGITQSPKYLFRKEGQNVTLSCEQNLNHDAMYWYRQDPGQGLRLIYYSQIVNDFQKGDIAEGYSVSREKKESFPLTVTSAQKNPTAFYLCASSIDRLYNEQFFGPGTRLTVL.

This clonotype was recorded a few times. The chain has TRBV20-1 and TRBJ2-3; 10 nucleotides match TRBD2. The length of the CDR3 is 17 residues. The ends lost 0 bases at V and 1 base at J; junction bases unmatched: 7. Germline V gene lookup returns CDR1 DFQATT and CDR2 SNEGSKA (reference sequence). The CDR3 region has the DNA TGCAGTGCTAGAGATCCCACCGGACTAGCGGGCACAGATACGCAGTATTTT. It encodes CSARDPTGLAGTDTQYF.

The chain recombines TRBV19 with TRBJ2-6; D unclear. V gave up 3 bases and J gave up 0 bases, with 6 bases separating them. Germline V gene data show CDR1 as LNHDA and CDR2 as SQIVND (reference sequence). CDR3 length: 15 amino acids. The CDR3 DNA reads as TGTGCCAGTAGTATCCTCGACTCTGGGGCCAACGTCCTGACTTTC. It translates to CASSILDSGANVLTF.

Only a few counts were recorded for this clonotype. The chain recombines TRBV21-1 with TRBJ2-3; TRBD1 was called by the table and not checked on the DNA. TRBV21-1 is deemed a pseudogene. This CDR3 comprises 17 residues. For the CDR3, the DNA is TGTGCCAGCAGCGACTCCCCGGGAGGTAGCGCAGCAGATACGCAGTATTTT. Translated, it gives CASSDSPGGSAADTQYF.

This clonotype was recorded many times. The chain carries TRBV12-3 or TRBV12-4 and TRBJ1-5, with TRBD1 identical over 10 bases. J gave up 6 bases and V 4 bases, and 6 bases lay outside the gene matches. There are 15 residues in the CDR3. Written as DNA, the CDR3 is TGTGCCAGCAGTTCTGTCGGGACAGGGGCTCAGCCCCAGCATTTT. This codes for CASSSVGTGAQPQHF.

This clonotype showed up many times. This chain joins TRBV6-4 and TRBJ2-1; 9 bases fit TRBD2. Looked up from germline, CDR1 is MRHNA and CDR2 is SNTAGT. This CDR3 spans 14 amino acids. The J segment lost 7 bases and the V segment lost 6 bases, leaving 7 bases of the junction unmatched. CDR3 bases: TGTGCCAGCAGCGCGGGGGGGCCAAAAAATGAGCAGTTCTTC. It is translated as CASSAGGPKNEQFF.

The chain carries TRBV6-2 or TRBV6-3 and TRBJ2-7; 8 nucleotides agree with TRBD2. The CDR3 consists of 15 residues. V lost 8 bases and J lost 3; bases outside the gene matches: 12. CDR1 is MNHEY, CDR2 SVGEGT, per germline. CDR3 residues: CASGDQGLGDYEQYF. The CDR3 DNA follows: TGTGCCAGCGGGGATCAGGGACTAGGGGACTACGAGCAGTACTTC.

Ten or more counts support this clonotype. The rearrangement joins TRBV29-1 to TRBJ2-7, with D tentatively TRBD1 or TRBD2 (5 bases each). V was shortened by 4 bases and J by 2 bases, with 9 bases between the two germline ends. Germline-derived CDR1 and CDR2 are SQVTM and ANQGSEA. CDR3 size: 12 residues. The CDR3 bases are TGCAGCGTTGCACTAGGGGCCTACGAGCAGTACTTC. The encoded protein is CSVALGAYEQYF.

This clonotype was found many times. The V call is TRBV4-1, the J call TRBJ1-1, with a possible D match to TRBD1 (5 bases). CDR1 MGHRA and CDR2 YSYEKL come from the germline V gene. Deletions cut 8 bases from V and 3 bases from J, with 13 bases between. CDR3 length equals 13 residues. CDR3 coding DNA: TGCGCCAGCGGATCTCAGGGCTACACTGAAGCTTTCTTT. Residues: CASGSQGYTEAFF.

This clonotype has at least ten counts. The chain carries TRBV6-1 and TRBJ2-7; 8 nucleotides align to TRBD2. V dropped 5 bases and J dropped 4; count of bases not matched to a gene: 4. Germline CDR1 and CDR2: MNHNS and SASEGT. The CDR3 has 13 amino acids. CDR3 sequence: CASSRSGSYEQYF. CDR3 nucleotide sequence: TGTGCCAGCAGTCGAAGCGGGAGTTACGAGCAGTACTTC.

This clonotype occurred many times. V gene TRBV7-8 combines with J gene TRBJ2-7, with 12 bases that match TRBD1. The V and J ends lost 6 bases and 3 bases, in that order; junction bases with no gene match: 9. Germline V gene lookup returns CDR1 SGHVS and CDR2 FQNEAQ. This CDR3 spans 16 amino acids. CDR3: CASSPHGTGGSYEQYF. The CDR3 bases are TGTGCCAGCAGTCCTCACGGGACAGGGGGCAGCTACGAGCAGTACTTC.

This clonotype has ten or more counts. This chain joins TRBV20-1 and TRBJ2-3, with 10 bases lining up with TRBD1. The CDR3 extends over 14 amino acids. V lost 7 bases to trimming and J lost 3 bases; unmatched junction nucleotides: 7. Germline-derived CDR1 and CDR2 are DFQATT and SNEGSKA (reference sequence). The CDR3 DNA is TGCAGTGTTCGACAGGGGGCAGTGACAGATACGCAGTATTTT. Its protein product is CSVRQGAVTDTQYF.

This clonotype has a count of ten or more. This chain uses TRBV7-2 with TRBJ2-5, with 14 bases that match TRBD2. CDR1 is SGHTA and CDR2 is FQGNSA in the germline V gene. This CDR3 has 18 residues. V was pared by 5 bases and J by 9 bases, with 17 bases of the junction left unmatched. This CDR3 is CASSRAGGTSGRSGAQYF. DNA of the CDR3: TGTGCCAGCAGCCGAGCTGGGGGGACTAGCGGGAGAAGTGGGGCCCAGTACTTC.

This clonotype showed up many times. The chain recombines TRBV7-2 with TRBJ2-1; D remains unclear. Germline V gives CDR1 SGHTA, CDR2 FQGNSA. The CDR3 spans 14 residues. The V end was cut by 0 bases, the J end by 5 bases, with 8 bases between. In DNA form, the CDR3 reads TGTGCCAGCAGCTTAGCTAGGACCCACAATGAGCAGTTCTTC. Protein: CASSLARTHNEQFF. The variable domain in full, with the rest retrieved from reference TRBV7-2 and TRBJ2-1, is GAGVSQSPSNKVTEKGKDVELRCDPISGHTALYWYRQSLGQGLEFLIYFQGNSAPDKSGLPSDRFSAERTGGSVSTLTIQRTQQEDSAVYLCASSLARTHNEQFFGPGTRLTVL.

This clonotype was detected ten times or more. The chain has TRBV4-2 and TRBJ2-5; 12 positions agree with TRBD2. Germline values: CDR1 LGHNA, CDR2 YNFKEQ. This CDR3 is 17 amino acids long. Unmatched junction bases numbered 9, after V lost 4 bases and J lost 3 bases. As DNA, the CDR3 is TGTGCCAGCAGCCTCCTAGCGGGAGGGAAACTTAAAGAGACCCAGTACTTC. Translated: CASSLLAGGKLKETQYF.

This clonotype was recorded many times. The chain combines TRBV11-2 with TRBJ2-7; D possibly uses TRBD1 or TRBD2 (5 bases each). This CDR3 is built from 14 residues. V was shortened by 5 bases and J by 0 bases, with 11 bases between the two germline ends. The germline V gene encodes CDR1 SGHAT and CDR2 FQNNGV. This CDR3 is CASSVGTGSYEQYF. As DNA, the CDR3 is TGTGCCAGCAGCGTTGGGACGGGCTCCTACGAGCAGTACTTC.

This chain links TRBV7-6 with TRBJ2-7, with unresolved D. Germline loops: CDR1 SGHVS, CDR2 FNYEAQ. CDR3 length equals 14 residues. Deletions cut 0 bases from V and 6 bases from J, with 12 bases between. CDR3 in amino acids: CASSLAPEWGEQYF. DNA for the CDR3: TGTGCCAGCAGCTTAGCCCCGGAGTGGGGCGAGCAGTACTTC.

This clonotype was counted at least ten times. The CDR3 coding sequence is TGTGCCAGCAGCCTAATGGGGCTCCTCGAGGGTGGCTACACCTTC. This codes for CASSLMGLLEGGYTF. The chain employs TRBV7-2 and TRBJ1-2, with D possibly being TRBD1 (5 bases). Trimming removed 5 bases at V and 7 bases at J, with 20 bases between. CDR1 and CDR2 (germline): SGHTA, FQGNSA. This CDR3 is 15 amino acids long.

This clonotype has at least ten counts. The rearrangement links TRBV29-1 to TRBJ2-3; TRBD1 aligns across 7 bases. There are 14 residues in the CDR3. The ends lost 0 bases at V and 4 bases at J; junction bases unmatched: 4. CDR1 SQVTM and CDR2 ANQGSEA come from the germline V gene. DNA of the CDR3: TGCAGCGTTGAAGAAAAGGGGGCGCCAGATACGCAGTATTTT. Protein: CSVEEKGAPDTQYF.

The chain joins TRBV30 to TRBJ1-2; unclear D gene. There are 11 residues in the CDR3. Trimming removed 1 base at V and 8 bases at J, with 8 bases between. Germline CDR1 GTSNPN, CDR2 SVGIG (reference sequence). The CDR3: CAWSGQEGYTF. The CDR3 DNA sequence: TGTGCCTGGAGTGGCCAGGAAGGCTACACCTTC. The full variable domain, with the rest looked up from reference TRBV30 and TRBJ1-2, is SQTIHQWPATLVQPVGSPLSLECTVEGTSNPNLYWYRQAAGRGLQLLFYSVGIGQISSEVPQNLSASRPQDRQFILSSKKLLLSDSGFYLCAWSGQEGYTFGSGTRLTVV.

Of note for this clonotype: One base away lies a much larger clone, so this may be a sequencing read error. V and J are TRBV29-1 and TRBJ2-3; either TRBD1 or TRBD2 may supply D (6 bases each). The CDR3 sequence is 13 residues long. Looked up from germline, CDR1 is SQVTM and CDR2 is ANQGSEA. The CDR3, as DNA: TGCAACGGTCGAGGGACCGGAGGGGGTACGCAGTATTTT. Encoded protein: CNGRGTGGGTQYF.